This T cell receptor beta chain was sequenced for a study of neurological immune-mediated disorders. The authors made cDNA by 5'RACE with 10-nucleotide random UMIs. In TCRdb, the 5' RACE reads were re-called with MiXCR into one record per CDR3 protein. The data hold some 27,000 distinct CDR3 sequences, with about 6.9% observed a single time. This clonotype was detected ten times or more. The target antigen is unknown. Germline V gene sequence: CDR1 LGHNT, CDR2 FRNRAP. CDR3 length: 13 residues. The V and J ends lost 6 bases and 1 base respectively, with 10 bases between them. Broader study findings: None of the CDR3 amino acid sequences of expanded clones were shared across subjects, and this suggested private repertoires in all groups.

This clonotype was sampled from a woman between 45 and 65 years old in good health. The sequenced sample was PBMCs. The V gene is TRBV12-5, the J gene TRBJ2-7; D is possibly TRBD1 (5 bases). The CDR3 spells CASGTTVSYEQYF. The CDR3 DNA follows: TGTGCTAGTGGAACGACAGTTTCCTACGAGCAGTACTTC.